This T cell receptor (beta chain) was identified during a study of CD8+CD57+ T cells in acquired aplastic anemia. Researchers used genomic DNA as the template to profile TCR beta VDJ and CDR3. A single record per CDR3 protein comes from TCRdb applying MiXCR to the reads. This table has about 64,000 distinct CDR3 sequences, around 55% appearing once. The CDR3 length is 12 residues. Germline values: CDR1 KGHDR, CDR2 SFDVKD. Note on this clonotype: The junction departs from the called germline gene at one end, perhaps through a read error.

The TCR originated in a human donor in good health, serving as a control. The sequenced sample was sorted CD4+, CD8+, or CD8+CD57+ T cells (not recorded which) from PBMCs. J is TRBJ1-1 and V is TRBV24-1; D not resolved. CDR3 in DNA: TGTGCCACCAGAGATGAGAACTCTGAAGCTTTCTTT. Its translation: CATRDENSEAFF.